The clone carrying this T cell receptor (beta chain) is a singleton in its sample. Authors' analysis steps: By means of reference gene primer amplification, nucleated cell counts were estimated. Some clones are missing from TCRdb's copy, which holds only in-frame ones; the method was immunoSEQ multiplex PCR. The V and J calls and clone size were taken over from that table, and D and trimming were inferred from the DNA. The table has about 54,000 clones, more than 75% seen once. This sample was taken from a study of blood T cell repertoires in COVID-19. Overall study context: Samples representing acute and convalescent COVID-19 were sourced from the United States, Italy and Spain. From T cells, B-cell-depleted T cells, or PBMCs came the material, which was cDNA or gDNA.

Per the germline V gene, CDR1 is SEHNR and CDR2 is FQNEAQ (reference sequence). The CDR3 totals 14 residues. J was trimmed by 9 bases and V by 4 bases; bases with no gene match: 9. Sequencing was done on a sample of peripheral blood. The TCR sequence derives from a man aged 40-50 years with active COVID-19. The chain has TRBV7-9 and TRBJ2-1, with TRBD1 matching 7 bases. Written as DNA, the CDR3 is TGTGCCAGCAGCTCCAATCCGACAGGGACTGAGCAGTTCTTC. This codes for CASSSNPTGTEQFF. The full variable domain, in which reference TRBV7-9 and TRBJ2-1 provide the parts outside the CDR3, is DTGVSQNPRHKITKRGQNVTFRCDPISEHNRLYWYRQTLGQGPEFLTYFQNEAQLEKSRLLSDRFSAERPKGSFSTLEIQRTEQGDSAMYLCASSSNPTGTEQFFGPGTRLTVL.